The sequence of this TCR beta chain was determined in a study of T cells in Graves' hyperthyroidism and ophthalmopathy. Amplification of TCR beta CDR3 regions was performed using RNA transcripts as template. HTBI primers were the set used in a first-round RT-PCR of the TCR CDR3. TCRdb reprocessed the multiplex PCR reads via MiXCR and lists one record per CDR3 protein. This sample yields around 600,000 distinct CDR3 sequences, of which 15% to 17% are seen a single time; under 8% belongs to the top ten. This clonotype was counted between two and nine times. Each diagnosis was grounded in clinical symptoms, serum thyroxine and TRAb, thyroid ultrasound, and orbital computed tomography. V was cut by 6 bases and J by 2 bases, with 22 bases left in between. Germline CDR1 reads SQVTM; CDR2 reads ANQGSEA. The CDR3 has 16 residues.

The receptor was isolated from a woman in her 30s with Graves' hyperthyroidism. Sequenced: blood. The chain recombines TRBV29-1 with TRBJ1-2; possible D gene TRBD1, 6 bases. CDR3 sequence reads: CSVLVVVGTGNYGYTF. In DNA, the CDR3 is TGCAGCGTGTTGGTGGTAGTAGGTACAGGGAACTATGGCTACACCTTC.